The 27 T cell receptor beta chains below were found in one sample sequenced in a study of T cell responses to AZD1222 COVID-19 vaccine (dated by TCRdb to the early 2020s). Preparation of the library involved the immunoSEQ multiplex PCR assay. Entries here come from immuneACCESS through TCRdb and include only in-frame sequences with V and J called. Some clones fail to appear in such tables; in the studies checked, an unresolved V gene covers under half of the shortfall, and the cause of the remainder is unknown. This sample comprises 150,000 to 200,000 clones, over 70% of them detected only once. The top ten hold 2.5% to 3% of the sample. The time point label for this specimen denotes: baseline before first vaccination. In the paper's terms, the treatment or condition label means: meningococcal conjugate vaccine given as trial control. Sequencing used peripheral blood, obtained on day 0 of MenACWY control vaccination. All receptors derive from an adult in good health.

DNA of the CDR3: TGTGCCAGCAGCTATGATCCGGAGGAGCAGTACTTC. Encoded protein: CASSYDPEEQYF. This rearrangement joins TRBV7-9 to TRBJ2-7; D is undetermined. The CDR3 runs to 12 residues. The germline V and J ends were trimmed by 4 bases and 7 bases, with 11 bases remaining between them. Germline values: CDR1 SEHNR, CDR2 FQNEAQ (reference sequence).

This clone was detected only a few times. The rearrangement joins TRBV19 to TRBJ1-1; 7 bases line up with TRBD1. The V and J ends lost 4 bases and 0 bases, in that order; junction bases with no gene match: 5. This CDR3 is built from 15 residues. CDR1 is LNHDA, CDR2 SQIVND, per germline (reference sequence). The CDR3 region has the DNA TGTGCCAGTAGTACCCAGACAGGGCTGAACACTGAAGCTTTCTTT. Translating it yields CASSTQTGLNTEAFF. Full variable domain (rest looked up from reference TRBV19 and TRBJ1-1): DGGITQSPKYLFRKEGQNVTLSCEQNLNHDAMYWYRQDPGQGLRLIYYSQIVNDFQKGDIAEGYSVSREKKESFPLTVTSAQKNPTAFYLCASSTQTGLNTEAFFGQGTRLTVV.

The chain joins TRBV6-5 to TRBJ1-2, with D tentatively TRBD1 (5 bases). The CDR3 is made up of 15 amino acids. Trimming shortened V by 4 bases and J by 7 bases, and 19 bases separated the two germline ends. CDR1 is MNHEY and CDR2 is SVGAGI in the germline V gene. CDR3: CASSSVRVGIGGYTF. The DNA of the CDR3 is TGTGCCAGCAGTTCTGTCAGGGTTGGGATTGGTGGCTACACCTTC.

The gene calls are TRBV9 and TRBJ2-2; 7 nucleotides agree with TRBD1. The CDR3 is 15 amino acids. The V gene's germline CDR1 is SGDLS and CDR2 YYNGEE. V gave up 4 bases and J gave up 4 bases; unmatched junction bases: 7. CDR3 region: CASSLRQGSTGELFF. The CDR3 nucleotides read TGTGCCAGCAGCCTTCGACAGGGTAGCACCGGGGAGCTGTTTTTT.

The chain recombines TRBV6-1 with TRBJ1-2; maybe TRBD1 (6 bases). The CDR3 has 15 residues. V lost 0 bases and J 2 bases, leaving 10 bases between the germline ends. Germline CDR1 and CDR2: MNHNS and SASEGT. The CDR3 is CASSEASTGNYGYTF. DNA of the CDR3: TGTGCCAGCAGTGAAGCGTCCACAGGGAACTATGGCTACACCTTC.

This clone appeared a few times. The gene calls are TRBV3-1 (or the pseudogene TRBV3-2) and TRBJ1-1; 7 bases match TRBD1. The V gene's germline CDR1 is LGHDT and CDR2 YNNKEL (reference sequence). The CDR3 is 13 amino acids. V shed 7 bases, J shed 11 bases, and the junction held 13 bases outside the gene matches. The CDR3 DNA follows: TGTGCCAGCAAGGGGCAGGGGGAGAGGAGGGCTTTCTTT. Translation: CASKGQGERRAFF.

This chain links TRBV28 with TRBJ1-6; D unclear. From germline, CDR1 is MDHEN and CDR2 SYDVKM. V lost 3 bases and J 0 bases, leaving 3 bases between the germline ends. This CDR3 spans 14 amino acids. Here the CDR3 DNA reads TGTGCCAGCAGTTTCAGCTCCTATAATTCACCCCTCCACTTT. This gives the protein CASSFSSYNSPLHF.

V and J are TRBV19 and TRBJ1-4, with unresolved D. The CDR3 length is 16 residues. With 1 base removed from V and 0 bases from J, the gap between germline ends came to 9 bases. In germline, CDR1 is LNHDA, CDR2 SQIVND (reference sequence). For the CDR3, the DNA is TGTGCCAGTAGTATAGGGAGAATTGCAACTAATGAAAAACTGTTTTTT. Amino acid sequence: CASSIGRIATNEKLFF.

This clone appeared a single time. The DNA of the CDR3 is TGTGCCAGCAGTTTATGGGGGCGGTTTTTTAATTCACCCCTCCACTTT. This gives the protein CASSLWGRFFNSPLHF. The chain recombines TRBV27 with TRBJ1-6, with a tentative D call TRBD1 (6 bases). Germline CDR1 and CDR2: MNHEY and SMNVEV (reference sequence). The ends were cut back, 1 base at V and 6 bases at J, with 13 bases in the middle. The CDR3 consists of 16 residues.

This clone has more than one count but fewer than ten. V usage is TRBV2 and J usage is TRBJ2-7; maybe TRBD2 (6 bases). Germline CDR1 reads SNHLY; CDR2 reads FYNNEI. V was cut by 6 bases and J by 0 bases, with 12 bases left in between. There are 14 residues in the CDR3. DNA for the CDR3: TGTGCCAGCAGGGAATACGGGAGCTCCTACGAGCAGTACTTC. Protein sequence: CASREYGSSYEQYF.

This chain's CDR3 is CASSNGQSNSPLHF. CDR3 sequence (DNA): TGCGCCAGCAGCAACGGACAGAGTAATTCACCCCTCCACTTT. The chain is built from TRBV5-1 and TRBJ1-6; TRBD1 is a possible D gene (6 bases). Trimming took 4 bases from V and 6 from J, leaving 11 bases between them. Germline CDR1 SGHRS, CDR2 YFSETQ. This CDR3 spans 14 amino acids.

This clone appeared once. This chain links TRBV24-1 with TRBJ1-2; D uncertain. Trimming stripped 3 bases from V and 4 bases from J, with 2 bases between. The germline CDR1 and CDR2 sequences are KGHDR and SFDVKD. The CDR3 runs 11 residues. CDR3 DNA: TGTGCCACCAGTGATGGCTATGGCTACACCTTC. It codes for CATSDGYGYTF.

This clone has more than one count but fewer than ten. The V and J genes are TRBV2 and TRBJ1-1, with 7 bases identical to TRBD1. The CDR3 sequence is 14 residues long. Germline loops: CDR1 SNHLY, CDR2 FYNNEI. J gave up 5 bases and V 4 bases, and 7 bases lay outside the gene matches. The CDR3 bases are TGTGCCAGCAGTGCGGAGGGGGCGAGGACTGAAGCTTTCTTT. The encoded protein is CASSAEGARTEAFF.

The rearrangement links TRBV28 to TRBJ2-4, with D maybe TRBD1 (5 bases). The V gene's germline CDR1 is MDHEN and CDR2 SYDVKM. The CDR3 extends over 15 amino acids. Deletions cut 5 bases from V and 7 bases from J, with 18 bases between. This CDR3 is CASSGATEYQNIQYF. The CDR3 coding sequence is TGTGCCAGCAGTGGGGCGACAGAATACCAGAACATTCAGTACTTC.

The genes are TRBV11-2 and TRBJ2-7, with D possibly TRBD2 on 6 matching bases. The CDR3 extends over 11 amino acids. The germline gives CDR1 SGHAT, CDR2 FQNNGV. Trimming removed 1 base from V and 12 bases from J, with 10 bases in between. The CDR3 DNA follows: TGTGCCAGCAGCTTAGGGGCCGGGGGGTACTTC. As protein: CASSLGAGGYF.

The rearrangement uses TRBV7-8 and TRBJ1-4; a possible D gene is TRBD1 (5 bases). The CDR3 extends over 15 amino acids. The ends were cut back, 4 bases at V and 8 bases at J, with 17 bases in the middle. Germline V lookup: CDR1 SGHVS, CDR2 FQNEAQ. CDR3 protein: CASSSSGTPWEKLFF. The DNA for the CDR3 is TGTGCCAGCAGCTCGAGCGGGACTCCTTGGGAAAAACTGTTTTTT.

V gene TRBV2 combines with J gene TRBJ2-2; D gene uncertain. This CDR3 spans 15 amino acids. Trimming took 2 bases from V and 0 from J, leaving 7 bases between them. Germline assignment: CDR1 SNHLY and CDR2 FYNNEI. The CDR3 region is CASSERAPNTGELFF. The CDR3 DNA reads TGTGCCAGCAGTGAAAGAGCGCCGAACACCGGGGAGCTGTTTTTT.

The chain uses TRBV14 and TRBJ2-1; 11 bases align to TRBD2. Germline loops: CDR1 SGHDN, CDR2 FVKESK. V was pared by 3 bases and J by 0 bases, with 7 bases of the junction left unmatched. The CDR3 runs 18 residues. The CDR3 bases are TGTGCCAGCAGCCATACTAGCGGGGGCGGCAGCTCCTACAATGAGCAGTTCTTC. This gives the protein CASSHTSGGGSSYNEQFF.

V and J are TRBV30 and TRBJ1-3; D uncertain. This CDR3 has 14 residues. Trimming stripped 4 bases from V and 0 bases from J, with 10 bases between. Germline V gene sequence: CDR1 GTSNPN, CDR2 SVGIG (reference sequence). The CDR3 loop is CAWTRPGSGNTIYF. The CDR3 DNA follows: TGTGCCTGGACGAGGCCGGGCTCTGGAAACACCATATATTTT.

Here the CDR3 reads CASSLRQGNSPLHF. The CDR3 DNA sequence: TGTGCCAGCAGTTTGAGGCAGGGAAATTCACCCCTCCACTTT. The V gene is TRBV28, the J gene TRBJ1-6, with a tentative D call TRBD1 (5 bases). Germline V gene lookup returns CDR1 MDHEN and CDR2 SYDVKM. This CDR3 comprises 14 residues. Trimming pared 3 bases from V and 7 bases from J, leaving 10 bases between.

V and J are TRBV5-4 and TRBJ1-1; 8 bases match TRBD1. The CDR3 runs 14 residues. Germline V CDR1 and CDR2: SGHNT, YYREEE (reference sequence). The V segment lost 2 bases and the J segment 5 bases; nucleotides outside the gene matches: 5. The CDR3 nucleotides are TGTGCCAGCAGCTTCGGACAGGGAAAAACTGAAGCTTTCTTT. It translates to CASSFGQGKTEAFF.

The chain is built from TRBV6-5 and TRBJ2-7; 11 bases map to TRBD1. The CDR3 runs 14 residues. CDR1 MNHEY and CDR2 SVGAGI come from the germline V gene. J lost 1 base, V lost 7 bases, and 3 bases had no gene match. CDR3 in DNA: TGTGCCAGCAACCGGGACAGGGGGTCCTACGAGCAGTACTTC. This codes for CASNRDRGSYEQYF.

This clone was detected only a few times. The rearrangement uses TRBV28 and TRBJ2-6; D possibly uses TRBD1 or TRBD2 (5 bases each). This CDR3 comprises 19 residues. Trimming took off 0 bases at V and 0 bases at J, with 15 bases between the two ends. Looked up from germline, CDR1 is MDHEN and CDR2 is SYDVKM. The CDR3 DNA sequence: TGTGCCAGCAGTTTATGGCCTTCGGGACGGACCTCTGGGGCCAACGTCCTGACTTTC. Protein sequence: CASSLWPSGRTSGANVLTF.

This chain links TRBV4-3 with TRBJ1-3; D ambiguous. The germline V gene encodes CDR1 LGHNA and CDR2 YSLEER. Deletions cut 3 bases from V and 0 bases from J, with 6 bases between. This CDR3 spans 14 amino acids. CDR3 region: CASSQGSSGNTIYF. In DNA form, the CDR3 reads TGCGCCAGCAGCCAGGGCAGCTCTGGAAACACCATATATTTT.

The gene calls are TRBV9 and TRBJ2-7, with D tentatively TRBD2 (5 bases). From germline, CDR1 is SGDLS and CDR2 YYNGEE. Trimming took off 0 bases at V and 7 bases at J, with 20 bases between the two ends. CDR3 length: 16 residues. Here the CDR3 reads CASSVAGVGSPGEQYF. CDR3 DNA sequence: TGTGCCAGCAGCGTAGCCGGGGTCGGGTCTCCCGGGGAGCAGTACTTC.

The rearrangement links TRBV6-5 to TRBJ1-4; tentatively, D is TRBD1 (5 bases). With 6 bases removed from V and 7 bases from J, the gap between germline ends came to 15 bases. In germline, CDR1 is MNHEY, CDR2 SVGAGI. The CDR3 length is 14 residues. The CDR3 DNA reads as TGTGCCAGCAGCGCCGCGGGACTTATTGAAAAACTGTTTTTT. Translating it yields CASSAAGLIEKLFF.

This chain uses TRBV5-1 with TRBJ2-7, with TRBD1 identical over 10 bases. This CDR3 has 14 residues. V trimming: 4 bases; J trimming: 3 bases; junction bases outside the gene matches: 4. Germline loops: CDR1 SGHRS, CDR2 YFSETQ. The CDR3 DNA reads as TGCGCCAGCAGCCACCGGGACAGGGGCTACGAGCAGTACTTC. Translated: CASSHRDRGYEQYF.